This T cell receptor (beta chain) stems from a study of T cells in women clearing cervical HPV infection. Trimming left V 1 base short and J 0 bases short, with 21 bases between. CDR3 length: 19 amino acids. Germline V gene lookup returns CDR1 KGHSH and CDR2 LQKENI. On this clone itself: What it binds is not known. The read ends 3 residues early relative to the CDR3; the germline J gene fills the gap.

General observations from the study: Repertoire richness, not evenness, was significantly elevated in CIN3+ cases versus controls.

TCR beta CDR3 amplified by multiplex PCR from about 1,100 ng genomic DNA. Repertoires were generated with immunoSEQ multiplex PCR, while TCRdb's copy carries only in-frame clones and drops some. In total, the table holds 46,000 or so clones. The sample was blood buffy coat. The sequence came from a woman aged 18 to 75 with a cervical HPV16 infection that either progressed to CIN3+ or cleared (not recorded which). The chain recombines TRBV18 with TRBJ1-2, with D possibly being TRBD1 (6 bases). The CDR3 spells CASSPLKGQIVLANYGYTF. The CDR3 bases that were read are TGTGCCAGCTCACCACTTAAAGGACAGATAGTTCTAGCTAACTATGGC.